This TCR beta chain was documented in a study of blood T cell repertoires in COVID-19 (dated by TCRdb to 2018 to 2020). Regarding the research as a whole: Samples covering the acute and convalescent phases of COVID-19 were provided by collaborators in the United States, Italy and Spain. HLA class I and class II types, where available, came from metadata supplied by the sample provider rather than from assay-based typing. The repertoires were released in a freely available public database intended as a resource for research on the immune response to SARS-CoV-2. Deeply sampled blood TCRbeta repertoires from subjects exposed to, actively infected with, or recovered from COVID-19 were included in the dataset. Samples came from the ongoing ImmuneRACE study (first 160 participants) plus 1,254 subjects from 6 global collaborators. A de-identified subject ID, COVID-19 status, age in years and sex were almost always included in the sample metadata. The material from the prospective study consisted of cDNA or gDNA derived from T cells, B-cell-depleted T cells, or PBMCs.

A note on this clone: The specificity of this receptor is unknown. It has no much larger one-base neighbor in the sample; base qualities were not kept.

The immunoSEQ Assay, a bias-controlled multiplex PCR, was used to amplify TCRbeta CDR3 regions from genomic DNA. Under the source paper's analysis protocol: The number of nucleated cells in each sample was estimated from the amplification of reference gene primers within the assay. Sequence reads were collapsed and filtered to measure the absolute abundance of every unique TCRbeta CDR3 rearrangement. For each sample, productive Simpson clonality was calculated as the square root of Simpson's diversity index over productive rearrangements. TCRdb's version of the immuneACCESS table is confined to in-frame rearrangements and falls short of the full clone set. An unresolved V gene accounts for under half of the shortfall where checked; the remainder is of unknown origin. The DNA gave D and trimming, while V, J and clone size come from that table. In this sample the table shows 30,000 to 35,000 clones, more than 85% of which occur a single time. The top ten clonotypes cover under 65% of the sample.

Each collaborating institution followed its own protocols to collect whole blood in K2EDTA tubes. For TCRbeta analysis, collaborators shipped samples in one of three forms: frozen whole blood, isolated PBMCs, or DNA extracted from either of those sample types. Compared with germline, V lacks 3 bases and J lacks 2 bases; bases without a gene match: 5. From a lookup of the germline V gene (reference sequence), CDR1 and CDR2 are SEHNR and FQNEAQ. Including cysteine and phenylalanine, the CDR3 has 15 amino acids. Here the CDR3 DNA is all that survives: 45 bases in frame from base 1. Summary of the overall study and its limitations: The amount of clinical and demographic metadata varied by source and participant and was provided uncurated.

Sequencing was performed on peripheral blood. The V and J genes are TRBV7-9 and TRBJ2-7, with 9 bases matching TRBD1. The TCR was taken from a man aged 65 to 79 with acute or convalescent COVID-19. In nucleotides, the sequence is TGTGCCAGCAGCTTCACTAGGACAGGGGCCTACGAGCAGTACTTC. Its protein reads: CASSFTRTGAYEQYF.